This TCR beta chain was identified in a study of T cells after yellow fever vaccination. The study's findings and limits: Abundant bulk-derived clonotypes could contaminate FACS-sorted repertoires. Clonotypes appearing in both CD4 and CD8 compartments existed, and their share was small. Most clones from primary vaccination resurfaced after the booster (approximately 97% CD4, over 85% CD8).

This clonotype was counted ten times or more. 5'RACE template switching generated TCR cDNA, adding a universal primer site and UMIs. TCRdb re-called the 5' RACE reads with MiXCR, one entry per CDR3 protein. The table has about 22,000 distinct CDR3 sequences, approximately 5.2% seen once; the top ten hold 15% to 25%. The CDR3 covers 12 residues. In germline, CDR1 is DFQATT, CDR2 SNEGSKA (reference sequence). Trimming took off 2 bases at V and 3 bases at J, with 7 bases between the two ends. The TCR was taken from a man younger than 35 who received the YFV17D yellow fever vaccine. The genes are TRBV20-1 and TRBJ1-2; D uncertain. The sample in question was PBMCs, either bulk or a sorted T-cell subset (CD4+, CD8+, memory, or dextramer-sorted; not recorded which), obtained roughly 47 days after the first yellow fever vaccination. The CDR3 here is CSARNNDYGYTF. CDR3 bases: TGCAGTGCTAGAAACAACGACTATGGCTACACCTTC.